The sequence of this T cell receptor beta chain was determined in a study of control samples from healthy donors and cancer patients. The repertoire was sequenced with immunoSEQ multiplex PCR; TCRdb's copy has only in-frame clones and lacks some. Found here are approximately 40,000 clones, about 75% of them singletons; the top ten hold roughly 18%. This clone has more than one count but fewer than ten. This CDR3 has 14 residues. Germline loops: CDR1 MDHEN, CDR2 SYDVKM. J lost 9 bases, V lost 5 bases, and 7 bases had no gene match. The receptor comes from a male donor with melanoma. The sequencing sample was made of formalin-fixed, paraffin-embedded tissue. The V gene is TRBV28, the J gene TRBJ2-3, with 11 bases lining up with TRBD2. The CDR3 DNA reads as TGTGCCAGCAGTCCCACTAGCGGGAGTAGAACGCAGTATTTT. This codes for CASSPTSGSRTQYF.